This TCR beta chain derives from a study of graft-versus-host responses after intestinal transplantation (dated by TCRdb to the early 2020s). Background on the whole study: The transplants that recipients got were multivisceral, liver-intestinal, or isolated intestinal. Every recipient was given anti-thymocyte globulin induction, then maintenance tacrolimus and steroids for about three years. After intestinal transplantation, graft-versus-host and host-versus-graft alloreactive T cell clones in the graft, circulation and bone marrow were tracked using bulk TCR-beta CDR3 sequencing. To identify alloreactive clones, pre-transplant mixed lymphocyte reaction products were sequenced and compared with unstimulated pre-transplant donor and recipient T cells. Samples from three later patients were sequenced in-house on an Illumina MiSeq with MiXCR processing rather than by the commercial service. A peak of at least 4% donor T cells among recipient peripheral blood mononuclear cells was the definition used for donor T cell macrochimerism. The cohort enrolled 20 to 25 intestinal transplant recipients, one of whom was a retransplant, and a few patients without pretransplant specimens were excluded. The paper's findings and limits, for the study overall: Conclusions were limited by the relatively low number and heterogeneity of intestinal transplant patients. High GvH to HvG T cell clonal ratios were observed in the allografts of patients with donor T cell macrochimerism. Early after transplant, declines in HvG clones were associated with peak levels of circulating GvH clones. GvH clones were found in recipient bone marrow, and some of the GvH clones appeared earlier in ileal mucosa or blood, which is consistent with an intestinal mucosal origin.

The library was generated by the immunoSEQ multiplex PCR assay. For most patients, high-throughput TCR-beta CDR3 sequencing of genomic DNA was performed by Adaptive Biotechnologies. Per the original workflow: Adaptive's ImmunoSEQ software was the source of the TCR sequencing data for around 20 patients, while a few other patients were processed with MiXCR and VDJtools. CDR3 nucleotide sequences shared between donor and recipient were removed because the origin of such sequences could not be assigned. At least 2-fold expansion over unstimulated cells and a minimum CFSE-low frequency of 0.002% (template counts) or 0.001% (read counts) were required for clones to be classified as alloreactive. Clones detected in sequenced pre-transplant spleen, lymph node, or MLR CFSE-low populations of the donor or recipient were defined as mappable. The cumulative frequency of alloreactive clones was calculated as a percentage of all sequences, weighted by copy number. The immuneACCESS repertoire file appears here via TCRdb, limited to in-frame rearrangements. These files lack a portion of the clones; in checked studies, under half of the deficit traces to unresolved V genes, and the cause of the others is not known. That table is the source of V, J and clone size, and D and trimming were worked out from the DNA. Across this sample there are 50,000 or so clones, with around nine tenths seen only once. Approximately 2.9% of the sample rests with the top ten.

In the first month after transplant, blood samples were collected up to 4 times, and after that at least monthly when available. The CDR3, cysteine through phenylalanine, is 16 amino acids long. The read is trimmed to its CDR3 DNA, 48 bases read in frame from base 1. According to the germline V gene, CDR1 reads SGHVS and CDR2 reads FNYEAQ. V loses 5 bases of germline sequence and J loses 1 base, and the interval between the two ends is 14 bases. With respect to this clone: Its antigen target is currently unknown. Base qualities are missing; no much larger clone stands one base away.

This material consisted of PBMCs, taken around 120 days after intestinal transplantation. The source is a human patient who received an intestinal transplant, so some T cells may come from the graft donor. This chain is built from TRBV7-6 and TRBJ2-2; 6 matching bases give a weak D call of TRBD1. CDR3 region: CASSQVWGRNTGELFF. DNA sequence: TGTGCCAGCAGCCAGGTCTGGGGGCGGAACACCGGGGAGCTGTTTTTT. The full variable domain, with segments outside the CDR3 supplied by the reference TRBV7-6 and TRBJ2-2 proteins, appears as GAGVSQSPRYKVTKRGQDVALRCDPISGHVSLYWYRQALGQGPEFLTYFNYEAQQDKSGLPNDRFSAERPEGSISTLTIQRTEQRDSAMYRCASSQVWGRNTGELFFGEGSRLTVL.